A single sample gave rise to the 11 T cell receptor beta chains below, sequenced in a study of beta chain features in type 1 diabetes. Sequenced material consisted of expressed TCRB transcripts (all of the isolated RNA was reverse transcribed). The data were produced by immunoSEQ multiplex PCR, yet TCRdb's version contains in-frame clones alone and is incomplete. Of 130,000 to 150,000 clones listed, 40% to 55% are singletons. The sample comprised Tregs from blood. All receptors derive from a man aged 18 to 30 in good health.

The chain uses TRBV18 and TRBJ1-1, with 7 bases fitting TRBD1. The CDR3 contains 14 residues. V shed 2 bases and J 5 bases; nucleotides not matched to a gene: 5. Germline V gives CDR1 KGHSH, CDR2 LQKENI. CDR3 DNA: TGTGCCAGCTCACCAAGGACAGGTCATACTGAAGCTTTCTTT. Translating gives CASSPRTGHTEAFF.

This clone was picked up a small number of times. The chain links TRBV5-4 to TRBJ2-5; weak D call: TRBD1 (5 bases). Germline CDR1 SGHNT, CDR2 YYREEE (reference sequence). This CDR3 is 16 amino acids long. The V end lost 0 bases, the J end lost 7 bases, and 19 bases lay between the germline ends. CDR3 amino acids: CASSLGVGALGSTQYF. In DNA form, the CDR3 reads TGTGCCAGCAGCTTGGGGGTAGGGGCCCTGGGATCGACCCAGTACTTC.

V usage is TRBV5-1 and J usage is TRBJ1-2; 8 bases align to TRBD1. Germline V gene data show CDR1 as SGHRS and CDR2 as YFSETQ. V shed 6 bases and J 6 bases; nucleotides not matched to a gene: 10. The CDR3 loop spans 14 amino acids. CDR3 loop: CASTSDREVDGYTF. CDR3 sequence (DNA): TGCGCCAGCACCTCGGACAGGGAGGTGGATGGCTACACCTTC.

The V and J genes are TRBV18 and TRBJ2-7, with D possibly TRBD2 on 5 matching bases. Germline V gives CDR1 KGHSH, CDR2 LQKENI. This CDR3 spans 13 amino acids. V dropped 6 bases and J dropped 5 bases, with 14 bases sitting between them. CDR3 region: CASSHRPSHEQYF. The CDR3 DNA sequence: TGTGCCAGCTCCCACCGCCCTAGCCACGAGCAGTACTTC.

The V call is TRBV6-5, the J call TRBJ2-7, with D unclear. V gave up 2 bases and J gave up 3 bases, with 11 bases separating them. CDR1 is MNHEY and CDR2 is SVGAGI in the germline V gene. The CDR3 is 14 amino acids. The CDR3 DNA sequence: TGTGCCAGCAGTTACCAACCTAGGAACTACGAGCAGTACTTC. Translated, it gives CASSYQPRNYEQYF.

The chain recombines TRBV29-1 with TRBJ1-5; D may be TRBD1 (6 bases). V dropped 6 bases and J dropped 7 bases, with 16 bases sitting between them. Germline lookup yields CDR1 SQVTM and CDR2 ANQGSEA. CDR3 length equals 13 residues. DNA of the CDR3: TGCAGCGTCCAACAGGGAACCGGGCAGCCCCAGCATTTT. It is translated as CSVQQGTGQPQHF.

The sample holds a few counts of this clone. The V call is TRBV4-2, the J call TRBJ2-7, with 9 bases matching TRBD2. Trimming cost V 2 bases and J 0 bases; bases outside gene matches: 8. CDR1 and CDR2 (germline): LGHNA, YNFKEQ. The CDR3 runs to 17 residues. The CDR3 region is CASSQMISGGLSYEQYF. The CDR3 DNA is TGTGCCAGCAGCCAAATGATTAGCGGGGGACTCTCCTACGAGCAGTACTTC.

There are a few counts of this clone. This chain connects TRBV28 to TRBJ2-5, with TRBD1 identical over 7 bases. The CDR3 loop spans 18 amino acids. Germline CDR1 is MDHEN and CDR2 is SYDVKM. V shed 5 bases and J 0 bases; nucleotides not matched to a gene: 15. CDR3 loop: CASSRSTGVLGYQETQYF. The CDR3 nucleotides read TGTGCCAGCAGTCGCTCCACAGGGGTTTTAGGGTACCAAGAGACCCAGTACTTC.

This chain joins TRBV7-2 and TRBJ2-1; TRBD2 aligns across 14 bases. This CDR3 has 16 residues. In germline, CDR1 is SGHTA, CDR2 FQGNSA. V shed 5 bases, J shed 8 bases, and the junction held 8 bases outside the gene matches. This CDR3 reads CASSLKTSGGAHEQFF. CDR3 DNA: TGTGCCAGCAGCCTCAAGACTAGCGGGGGGGCCCATGAGCAGTTCTTC.

The gene calls are TRBV18 and TRBJ2-2; 8 bases agree with TRBD1. After removal of 2 bases from V and 1 base from J, the junction contained 3 bases not matched to a gene. CDR3 length equals 16 residues. Germline CDR1 KGHSH, CDR2 LQKENI. The CDR3 nucleotides are TGTGCCAGCTCACCATCCGGGACAGGGAACACCGGGGAGCTGTTTTTT. Translated, it gives CASSPSGTGNTGELFF.

This clone has a handful of counts. CDR3 residues: CASSQASGGPTHTYEQYF. CDR3 coding DNA: TGTGCCAGCAGCCAAGCTAGCGGGGGGCCGACGCACACCTACGAGCAGTACTTC. The chain links TRBV4-2 to TRBJ2-7; 11 nucleotides match TRBD2. CDR3 size: 18 residues. V dropped 1 base and J dropped 2; count of bases not matched to a gene: 10. Germline V CDR1 and CDR2: LGHNA, YNFKEQ.